Described below is a single T cell receptor (beta chain) sequence and its context. Its antigen remains unknown. This sample was taken from a study of regulatory T cells. Germline V gives CDR1 MNHNS, CDR2 SASEGT. Trimming took 6 bases from V and 2 from J; bases not matched to a gene: 6. The CDR3 runs to 14 residues. The PCR used 52 TRBV and 13 TRBJ primers. Sequencing used immunoSEQ multiplex PCR; TCRdb keeps in-frame clones, though not all of them. Counted here are 30,000 to 40,000 clones, 93% occurring once; the ten biggest clones make up around 0.94%. Study-level results: Hydrophobic residues at CDR3 positions 6 and 7 were enriched in conventional CD4+ T cells of CD3G-deficient patients.

Specimen: conventional CD4+ T cells sorted from blood. J is TRBJ1-2 and V is TRBV6-1; 7 bases match TRBD1. This clonotype originated in a child between 2 and 9 years old with CD3G deficiency. The CDR3 loop reads CASRGAGGNYGYTF. The DNA for the CDR3 is TGTGCCAGCAGGGGAGCAGGGGGGAACTATGGCTACACCTTC.